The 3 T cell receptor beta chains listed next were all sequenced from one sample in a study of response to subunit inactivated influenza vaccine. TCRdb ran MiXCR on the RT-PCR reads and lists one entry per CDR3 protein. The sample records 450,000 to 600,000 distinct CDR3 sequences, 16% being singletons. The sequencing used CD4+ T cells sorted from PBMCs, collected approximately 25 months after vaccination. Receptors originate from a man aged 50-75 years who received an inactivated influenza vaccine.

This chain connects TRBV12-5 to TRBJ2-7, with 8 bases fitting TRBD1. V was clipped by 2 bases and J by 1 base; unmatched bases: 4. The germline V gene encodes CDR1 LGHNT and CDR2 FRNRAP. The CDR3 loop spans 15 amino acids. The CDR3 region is CASGLPGQDSYEQYF. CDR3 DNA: TGTGCTAGTGGTTTGCCGGGACAGGATTCCTACGAGCAGTACTTC.

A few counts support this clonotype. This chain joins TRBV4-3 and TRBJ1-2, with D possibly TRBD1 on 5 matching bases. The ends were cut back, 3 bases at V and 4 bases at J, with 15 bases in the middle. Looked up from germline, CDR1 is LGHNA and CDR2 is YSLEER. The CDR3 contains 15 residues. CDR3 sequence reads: CASSQGRVGTYGYTF. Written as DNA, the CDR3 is TGCGCCAGCAGCCAGGGGAGGGTGGGGACCTATGGCTACACCTTC.

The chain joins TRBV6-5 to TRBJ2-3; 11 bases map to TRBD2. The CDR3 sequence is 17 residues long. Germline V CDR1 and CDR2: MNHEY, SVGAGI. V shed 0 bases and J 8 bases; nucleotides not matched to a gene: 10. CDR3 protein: CASSYSTSGTWGGTQYF. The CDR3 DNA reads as TGTGCCAGCAGTTACTCGACTAGCGGGACCTGGGGGGGTACGCAGTATTTT.